The 15 T cell receptor beta chains below come from one sample, sequenced in a study of molecular identifiers for immune sequencing clone quantification (dated by TCRdb to 2017 to 2018). Libraries came from PCR. The sequencer listed for this sample is Illumina HiSeq 4000. TCRdb reworked the public reads: Q25 trimming with fastp, MiXCR clone assembly, productive beta chains retained. Duplicate CDR3 protein sequences are folded into a single record with the most common DNA and genes. In this sample the table shows 550,000 to 750,000 distinct CDR3 sequences, 20% of which occur a single time. 0.85% of the sample is in the top ten clones. Sequencing was done on a sample of naive CD8+ T cells from blood, with Jurkat cell RNA spiked in. According to the study, the label for this sample's cell subset or site signals: FACS-sorted CD8+CD4-CCR7+CD45RA+ naive T cells. The receptors were gathered from a human donor in good health. Some libraries in this study had Jurkat cell RNA spiked in.

There are many counts of this clonotype. The junction does not match germline at one end; this may be a read error. The V gene is TRBV20-1, the J gene TRBJ2-7, with 13 bases lining up with TRBD2. This CDR3 region has 15 residues. In germline, CDR1 is DFQATT, CDR2 SNEGSKA (reference sequence). The CDR3 DNA sequence: TGCAGTGCTAGAACTAGCGGGGGGGCCTCCCACGAGCAGTACTTC. It yields the protein CSARTSGGASHEQYF.

This clonotype was observed many times. CDR3 loop: CASNPSGAPDYEQYF. The DNA of the CDR3 is TGTGCCAGTAACCCTTCAGGGGCACCCGACTACGAGCAGTACTTC. The chain links TRBV19 to TRBJ2-7; D possibly corresponds to TRBD1 (6 bases). There are 15 residues in the CDR3. V lost 7 bases and J lost 3, with 19 bases in between. Germline lookup yields CDR1 LNHDA and CDR2 SQIVND (reference sequence).

Worth noting for this clonotype: This could be a read error, since a much larger clone is one nucleotide away. The chain has TRBV9 and TRBJ1-3; D may be TRBD1 (6 bases). The CDR3 runs to 17 residues. CDR1 and CDR2 from the germline V gene are SGDLS and YYNGEE. V lost 5 bases and J lost 2, with 20 bases in between. The CDR3 region has the DNA TGTGCCAGCAGTGGACAGATAACCTATGGACCTGGAAACACCATATATTTT. It encodes CASSGQITYGPGNTIYF.

Regarding this clonotype: This may be a read error, as it is one base from a much larger clone. The V gene is TRBV7-2, the J gene TRBJ1-1; 9 bases fit TRBD1. Germline V CDR1 and CDR2: SGHTA, FQGNSA. CDR3 length: 17 residues. CDR3 bases: TGTGCCAGCAGCCCAGGGGACAGGGTAGGCTTGAACACTGAAGCTCTCTTT. Encoded protein: CASSPGDRVGLNTEALF.

This clonotype has only a few counts. The DNA of the CDR3 is TGTGCCAGCAGTTTAGTGGGAAAGGGCACTGAAGCTTTCTTT. Translation gives CASSLVGKGTEAFF. V is TRBV12-3 or TRBV12-4 and J is TRBJ1-1; D remains unclear. Trimming stripped 1 base from V and 4 bases from J, with 10 bases between. This CDR3 spans 14 amino acids.

Only a few counts were recorded for this clonotype. The chain couples TRBV11-3 to TRBJ2-3; 7 nucleotides line up with TRBD2. From germline, CDR1 is SGHNT and CDR2 YENEEA. V lost 1 base, J lost 0 bases, and 4 bases stayed unmatched. The CDR3 extends over 16 amino acids. In DNA, the CDR3 is TGTGCCAGCAGCTTAGGATATAGCGGGAGCACAGATACGCAGTATTTT. This sequence encodes CASSLGYSGSTDTQYF.

This clonotype has ten or more counts. The V and J genes are TRBV20-1 and TRBJ2-7; TRBD2 aligns across 8 bases. Germline-derived CDR1 and CDR2 are DFQATT and SNEGSKA (reference sequence). Losses at the gene ends were 3 bases for V and 6 bases for J; bases not matched to a gene: 10. The CDR3 covers 14 residues. The CDR3 nucleotides are TGCAGTGCTAGCGCAAGACTAGCGTATGGCGAGCAGTACTTC. This gives the protein CSASARLAYGEQYF.

Points on this clonotype: At one end, the junction sequence differs from germline, possibly due to a read error. The V gene is TRBV4-2, the J gene TRBJ2-7; a weak D match, TRBD2 (7 bases). The CDR3 runs 16 residues. The germline gives CDR1 LGHNA, CDR2 YNFKEQ. In DNA form, the CDR3 reads TGTGCCAGCAGCCAAGGGGGGGGCAGGCCATTCTACGAGCAGTGCTTC. It translates to CASSQGGGRPFYEQCF.

Ten or more counts support this clonotype. This sequence joins TRBV13 and TRBJ2-3; 10 bases are shared with TRBD2. The germline gives CDR1 PRHDT, CDR2 FYEKMQ (reference sequence). This CDR3 spans 16 amino acids. Trimming took 4 bases from V and 1 from J; bases not matched to a gene: 5. CDR3 bases: TGTGCCAGCAGCTCGACCGGGACTAGCGGCACAGATACGCAGTATTTT. Its translation: CASSSTGTSGTDTQYF. Complete variable domain (other parts from reference TRBV13 and TRBJ2-3): AAGVIQSPRHLIKEKRETATLKCYPIPRHDTVYWYQQGPGQDPQFLISFYEKMQSDKGSIPDRFSAQQFSDYHSELNMSSLELGDSALYFCASSSTGTSGTDTQYFGPGTRLTVL.

This clonotype has ten or more counts. The chain employs TRBV27 and TRBJ2-3; D gene unclear. The CDR3 contains 15 residues. V was shortened by 3 bases and J by 1 base, with 11 bases between the two germline ends. The germline V gene has CDR1 MNHEY and CDR2 SMNVEV (reference sequence). DNA for the CDR3: TGTGCCAGCAGTTTCCGTACCTGGGGCACAGATACGCAGTATTTT. Translation: CASSFRTWGTDTQYF.

This clonotype was counted ten times or more. The rearrangement links TRBV6-5 to TRBJ1-1; TRBD1 matches at 9 bases. Trimming at V came to 6 bases and at J to 1 base, leaving 9 bases not matched to a gene. The CDR3 consists of 16 residues. The germline CDR1 and CDR2 sequences are MNHEY and SVGAGI. The CDR3 coding sequence is TGTGCCAGCAGAGACGCGGGACAGGGAGAGAACACTGAAGCTTTCTTT. Protein: CASRDAGQGENTEAFF.

For this clonotype: A much larger clonotype is one base distant, so this may be a read error. This sequence joins TRBV7-9 and TRBJ2-3; a weak D match, TRBD2 (6 bases). Germline V gene sequence: CDR1 SEHNR, CDR2 FQNEAQ (reference sequence). The CDR3 spans 15 residues. V shed 5 bases and J shed 6 bases, with 18 bases lying between them. The CDR3 is CASSPSRGWSDTQYF. The CDR3 nucleotides read TGTGCCAGCAGCCCGAGTCGGGGGTGGTCCGATACGCAGTATTTT.

The rearrangement uses TRBV27 and TRBJ1-4, with 11 bases matching TRBD1. Germline CDR1 and CDR2: MNHEY and SMNVEV (reference sequence). Losses at the gene ends were 5 bases for V and 6 bases for J; bases not matched to a gene: 5. The CDR3 sequence is 15 residues long. The CDR3 protein is CASSKGTGGYEKLFF. CDR3 nucleotide sequence: TGTGCCAGCAGTAAGGGGACAGGGGGTTATGAAAAACTGTTTTTT.

This clonotype was detected only once. The germline gene is not matched at one end of the junction; a read error may be the cause. The rearrangement uses TRBV6-2 or TRBV6-3 and TRBJ2-2, with TRBD2 as a possible D gene (5 bases). The CDR3 extends over 14 amino acids. CDR1 and CDR2 from the germline V gene are MNHEY and SVGEGT. CDR3 residues: CASSYAHPTGEPFF. CDR3 sequence (DNA): TGTGCCAGCAGTTACGCACACCCCACCGGGGAGCCGTTTTTT.

This rearrangement joins TRBV12-3 or TRBV12-4 to TRBJ1-1; possibly TRBD1 for D (6 bases). The CDR3 totals 14 residues. Trimming stripped 5 bases from V and 6 bases from J, with 16 bases between. CDR3 sequence (DNA): TGTGCCAGCAGTCCCCTTGGGGGCGGGGCTGAAGCTTTCTTT. The encoded protein is CASSPLGGGAEAFF.